Described below is a single T cell receptor (beta chain) sequence and its context. TCRdb keeps only in-frame clones here, not all; method: immunoSEQ multiplex PCR. This sample yields about 200,000 clones, of which more than 85% are seen a single time; over 1.5% belongs to the top ten. The source of the sample is a study of blood T cell repertoires in COVID-19. Sequenced input: peripheral blood. The receptor was derived from a man aged 40-49 years with active or convalescent COVID-19.

In nucleotides, the CDR3 is TGTGCCACCAGTGAGTTTGGACTAGCGGGGTTGGAAGATACGCAGTATTTT. Translating it yields CATSEFGLAGLEDTQYF. This chain connects TRBV24-1 to TRBJ2-3, with 12 nucleotides matching TRBD2. This CDR3 contains 17 residues. The V gene's germline CDR1 is KGHDR and CDR2 SFDVKD. With 4 bases clipped from V and 5 bases from J, the junction kept 9 bases outside the gene matches.